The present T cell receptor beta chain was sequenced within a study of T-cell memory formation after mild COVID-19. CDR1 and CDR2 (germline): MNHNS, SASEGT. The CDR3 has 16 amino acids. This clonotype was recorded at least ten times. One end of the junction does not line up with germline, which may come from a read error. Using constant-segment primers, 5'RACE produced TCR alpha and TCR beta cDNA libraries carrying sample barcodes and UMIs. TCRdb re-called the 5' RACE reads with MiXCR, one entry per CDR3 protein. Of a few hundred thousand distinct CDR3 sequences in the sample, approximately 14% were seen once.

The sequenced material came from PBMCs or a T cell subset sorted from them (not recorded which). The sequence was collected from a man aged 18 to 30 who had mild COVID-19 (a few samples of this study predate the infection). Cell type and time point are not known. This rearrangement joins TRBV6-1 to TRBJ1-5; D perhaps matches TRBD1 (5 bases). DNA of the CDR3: TGTGCCAGCAGCGAAGTAAGGACACGGCCTAATCAGCCCCAGCATTTT. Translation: CASSEVRTRPNQPQHF.